The clone carrying this T cell receptor beta chain has a handful of counts. Its antigen remains unidentified. Sample time point: cycle 4 day 1 (C4D1), after 5 to 7 weeks of nivolumab. Every single patient, without exception, relapsed after autologous stem cell transplantation, and brentuximab vedotin exposure varied. By magnetic negative selection, CD4+ T cells were purified from thawed PBMCs. Patients had relapsed/refractory classical Hodgkin lymphoma with complete response, partial response or progressive disease as best response. Germline loops: CDR1 MGHRA, CDR2 YSYEKL. V shed 4 bases and J shed 3 bases, with 9 bases lying between them. The CDR3 length is 13 residues. The entry originates in a study of PD-1 blockade in classical Hodgkin lymphoma. General study results and limits: Patients who responded completely had about the same baseline diversity as newly diagnosed patients. The authors have not defined what causes the repertoire differences, possibly disease activity or prior therapy. Some patients started nivolumab under 1 year after ASCT, and they were excluded.

Profiled with immunoSEQ multiplex PCR; TCRdb holds only in-frame clones, not every one. Here the sample spans approximately 9,000 clones, around four fifths being singletons. The chain employs TRBV4-1 and TRBJ1-2, with D possibly matching TRBD1 (6 bases). The sample here was CD4+ T cells from blood, taken before the fourth cycle of nivolumab. The sequence derives from a human donor with classical Hodgkin lymphoma. Written as DNA, the CDR3 is TGCGCCAGCAGCCCAGAGGGGGACTATGGCTACACCTTC. This gives the protein CASSPEGDYGYTF.